The T cell receptor beta chain described here comes from a study of patients and donors after allogeneic stem cell transplantation. This clonotype was counted many times. The junction had 3 bases not matched to a gene; V was cut back by 7 bases and J by 2 bases. The CDR3 is made up of 12 amino acids. The germline gives CDR1 SQVTM, CDR2 ANQGSEA. TCRdb analysed the RT-PCR reads with MiXCR anew, one entry per CDR3 protein. The top ten clones hold around 3% of a sample with 150,000 to 200,000 distinct CDR3 sequences, roughly 30% of them seen once. The specimen sequenced was blood, either unsorted or a sorted T cell fraction (not recorded which). The TCR comes from a human donor who was either an allogeneic HSCT recipient or a stem cell or donor lymphocyte infusion donor (not recorded which). It is not recorded whose cells these are; they may come from a transplant donor. The J gene is TRBJ1-2, the V gene TRBV29-1; 8 bases map to TRBD1. The CDR3 sequence is CSADRGNYGYTF. The CDR3 region has the DNA TGCAGCGCTGACAGGGGAAACTATGGCTACACCTTC.